The 11 T cell receptor beta chains presented below share a single source sample, sequenced in a study of tumor-infiltrating lymphocytes in oesophageal squamous cell carcinoma. TCRdb redid the calling of the PCR reads with MiXCR, one entry per CDR3 protein. Of some 21,000 distinct CDR3 sequences detected, under 40% appear once; the ten largest clones hold 30% to 45%. Sequencing was done on a sample of esophageal tumor tissue. The receptor source for this set is a male donor with esophageal squamous cell carcinoma.

This clonotype was counted ten times or more. The chain is built from TRBV6-1 and TRBJ1-2, with D perhaps matching TRBD1 (6 bases). Germline V gene lookup returns CDR1 MNHNS and CDR2 SASEGT. The CDR3 loop spans 16 amino acids. Trimming stripped 4 bases from V and 4 bases from J, with 19 bases between. CDR3 sequence (DNA): TGTGCCAGCAGTGTAGCAGCGGGGGGGGGGCTCTATGGCTACACCTTC. It encodes CASSVAAGGGLYGYTF.

The chain joins TRBV28 to TRBJ2-7, with TRBD2 matching 11 bases. The J segment lost 1 base and the V segment lost 2 bases, leaving 7 bases of the junction unmatched. The CDR3 spans 17 residues. Germline V gives CDR1 MDHEN, CDR2 SYDVKM. The CDR3 nucleotides read TGTGCCAGCAGTTTAGCCTTAGCGGGAGGGCCATCCTACGAGCAGTACTTC. Translated: CASSLALAGGPSYEQYF.

This clonotype appeared many times. The chain couples TRBV4-1 to TRBJ1-3; 8 bases align to TRBD1. The germline V gene has CDR1 MGHRA and CDR2 YSYEKL. This CDR3 has 13 residues. The junction had 2 bases not matched to a gene; V was cut back by 6 bases and J by 4 bases. The CDR3 coding sequence is TGCGCCAGCAGTAGGACAGGGGGAAACACCATATATTTT. It yields the protein CASSRTGGNTIYF.

Only a few counts were recorded for this clonotype. The rearrangement uses TRBV3-1 and TRBJ1-6; weak D call: TRBD1 (6 bases). The CDR3 totals 14 residues. Deletions cut 3 bases from V and 3 bases from J, with 6 bases between. Germline V gives CDR1 LGHDT, CDR2 YNNKEL (reference sequence). CDR3 nucleotides: TGTGCCAGCAGCCACAGGGGCTATAATTCACCCCTCCACTTT. Amino acids: CASSHRGYNSPLHF.

Concerning this clonotype: A much more abundant neighbour one base away suggests this may be a read error. Given the absence of the conserved phenylalanine or tryptophan at the CDR3 end, a read error is likely. No DNA is shown, since the ends of the CDR3 on it are uncertain; the CDR3 is the one TCRdb lists. The chain uses TRBV2 and TRBJ2-3. Both ends counted, the CDR3 spans 13 residues. CDR1 is SNHLY and CDR2 is FYNNEI in the germline V gene. The chain's CDR3 is CASEGIFGETQYL.

The J gene is TRBJ2-7, the V gene TRBV6-1; 7 nucleotides agree with TRBD2. J gave up 4 bases and V 6 bases, and 9 bases lay outside the gene matches. The CDR3 runs to 14 residues. CDR1 and CDR2 (germline): MNHNS, SASEGT. This CDR3 is CASRGSGVPYEQYF. The CDR3 DNA reads as TGTGCCAGCAGGGGAAGCGGGGTACCATACGAGCAGTACTTC.

This clonotype was observed many times. The chain links TRBV11-3 to TRBJ2-7; a weak D match, TRBD1 (6 bases). The germline CDR1 and CDR2 sequences are SGHNT and YENEEA. The CDR3 runs to 13 residues. V shed 3 bases and J shed 7 bases, with 13 bases lying between them. The DNA of the CDR3 is TGTGCCAGCAGCTTGGACAGTGGGCTGGAGCAGTACTTC. Translating it yields CASSLDSGLEQYF. Supplemented by reference TRBV11-3 and TRBJ2-7, the full variable domain reads EAGVVQSPRYKIIEKKQPVAFWCNPISGHNTLYWYLQNLGQGPELLIRYENEEAVDDSQLPKDRFSAERLKGVDSTLKIQPAELGDSAVYLCASSLDSGLEQYFGPGTRLTVT.

The chain employs TRBV7-9 and TRBJ2-3; 9 nucleotides agree with TRBD1. The last part of the DNA fits TRBJ2-7 better; the J call may be wrong. Germline CDR1 reads SEHNR; CDR2 reads FQNEAQ (reference sequence). The CDR3 is 16 residues long. CDR3 protein: CASSSRRQGDRNEQYF. The CDR3 DNA sequence: TGTGCCAGCAGCTCACGACGACAGGGGGATAGGAATGAGCAGTACTTC.

This clonotype is medium-sized by share. V gene TRBV7-6 combines with J gene TRBJ2-7, with TRBD1 matching over 7 bases. Germline trimming cut 1 base from V and 4 bases from J; bases unmatched to any gene: 1. This CDR3 is 13 amino acids long. Looked up from germline, CDR1 is SGHVS and CDR2 is FNYEAQ. The CDR3 DNA is TGTGCCAGCAGCTTAGGGGACAGATACGAGCAGTACTTC. Translating gives CASSLGDRYEQYF.

The chain combines TRBV7-2 with TRBJ2-3; 9 nucleotides match TRBD2. Germline V gene sequence: CDR1 SGHTA, CDR2 FQGNSA. The junction had 7 bases not matched to a gene; V was cut back by 4 bases and J by 2 bases. This CDR3 is built from 16 residues. CDR3 sequence: CASSSRLAATTDTQYF. The CDR3 DNA follows: TGTGCCAGCAGCTCCCGACTAGCGGCAACCACAGATACGCAGTATTTT.

The chain combines TRBV7-9 with TRBJ2-5; tentatively, D is TRBD1 or TRBD2 (6 bases each). The J call is doubtful: the DNA matches TRBJ2-4 better. Germline V gene sequence: CDR1 SEHNR, CDR2 FQNEAQ (reference sequence). The CDR3 has 14 amino acids. In DNA, the CDR3 is TGTGCCAGCAGCACTACGGTAGGGGGGTCCATTCAGTACTTC. It yields the protein CASSTTVGGSIQYF.